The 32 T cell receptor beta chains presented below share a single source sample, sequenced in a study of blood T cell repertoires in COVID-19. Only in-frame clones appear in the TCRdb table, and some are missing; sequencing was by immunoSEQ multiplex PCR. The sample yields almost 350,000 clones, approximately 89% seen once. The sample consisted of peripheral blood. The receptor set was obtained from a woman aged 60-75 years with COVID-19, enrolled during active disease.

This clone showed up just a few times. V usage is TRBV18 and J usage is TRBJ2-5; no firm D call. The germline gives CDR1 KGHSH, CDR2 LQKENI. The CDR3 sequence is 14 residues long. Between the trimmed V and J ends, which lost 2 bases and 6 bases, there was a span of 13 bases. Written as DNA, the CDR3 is TGTGCCAGCTCACCAGTACCTGCCAGGCAGACCCAGTACTTC. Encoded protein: CASSPVPARQTQYF.

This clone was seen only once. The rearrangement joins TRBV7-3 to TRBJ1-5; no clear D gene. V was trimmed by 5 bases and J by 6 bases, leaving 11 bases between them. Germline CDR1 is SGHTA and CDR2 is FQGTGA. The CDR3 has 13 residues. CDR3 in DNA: TGTGCCAGCAGCGAGCGGGCAGGTCAGCCCCAGCATTTT. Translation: CASSERAGQPQHF.

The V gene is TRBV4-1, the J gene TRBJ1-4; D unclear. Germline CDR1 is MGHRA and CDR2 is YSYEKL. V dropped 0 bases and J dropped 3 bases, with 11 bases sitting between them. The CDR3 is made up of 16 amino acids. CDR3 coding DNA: TGCGCCAGCAGCCAAGACGCGGTCAGTGCTAATGAAAAACTGTTTTTT. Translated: CASSQDAVSANEKLFF.

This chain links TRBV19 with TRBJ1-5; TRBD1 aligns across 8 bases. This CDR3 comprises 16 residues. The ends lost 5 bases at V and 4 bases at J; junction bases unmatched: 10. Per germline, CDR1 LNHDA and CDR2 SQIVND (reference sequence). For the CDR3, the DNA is TGTGCCAGTAGTCGTACACGACAGGGGTATAATCAGCCCCAGCATTTT. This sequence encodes CASSRTRQGYNQPQHF.

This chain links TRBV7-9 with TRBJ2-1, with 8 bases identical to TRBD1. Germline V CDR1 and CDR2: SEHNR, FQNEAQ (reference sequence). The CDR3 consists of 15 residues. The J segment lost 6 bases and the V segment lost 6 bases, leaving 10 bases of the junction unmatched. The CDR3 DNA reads TGTGCCAGCAGATCACCCAGGACAGGGCCCAATGAGCAGTTCTTC. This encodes CASRSPRTGPNEQFF.

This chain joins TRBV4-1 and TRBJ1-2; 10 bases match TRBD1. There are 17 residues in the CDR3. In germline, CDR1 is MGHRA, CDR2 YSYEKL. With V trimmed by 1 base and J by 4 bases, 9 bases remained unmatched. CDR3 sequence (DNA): TGCGCCAGCAGCCAAGCTTGGACAGGGGGAATGGGCTATGGCTACACCTTC. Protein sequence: CASSQAWTGGMGYGYTF.

CDR3 bases: TGTGCCAGCAGGGCACACAGGGAAGGCTATGGCTACACCTTC. It is translated as CASRAHREGYGYTF. This chain joins TRBV2 and TRBJ1-2; TRBD1 is a possible D gene (6 bases). This CDR3 comprises 14 residues. Per germline, CDR1 SNHLY and CDR2 FYNNEI. Trimming left V 6 bases short and J 4 bases short, with 15 bases between.

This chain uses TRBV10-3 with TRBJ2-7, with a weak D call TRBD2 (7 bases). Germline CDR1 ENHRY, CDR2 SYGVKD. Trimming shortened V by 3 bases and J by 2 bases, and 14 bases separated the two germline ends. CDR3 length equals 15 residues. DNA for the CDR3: TGTGCCATCAGTGACTTGGGGGGGGGCCCCTACGAGCAGTACTTC. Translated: CAISDLGGGPYEQYF.

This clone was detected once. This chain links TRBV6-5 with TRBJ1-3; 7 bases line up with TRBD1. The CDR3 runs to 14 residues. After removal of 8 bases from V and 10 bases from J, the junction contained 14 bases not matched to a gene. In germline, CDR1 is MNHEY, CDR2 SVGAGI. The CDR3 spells CASSVSLQGLTIYF. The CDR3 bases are TGTGCCAGCTCCGTATCCTTACAGGGGCTAACCATATATTTT.

The CDR3 protein is CASSLQGSSTEAFF. The CDR3 region has the DNA TGTGCCAGCAGCCTACAGGGTTCGAGCACTGAAGCTTTCTTT. The chain joins TRBV7-9 to TRBJ1-1; D might be TRBD1 (6 bases). There are 14 residues in the CDR3. CDR1 is SEHNR and CDR2 is FQNEAQ in the germline V gene (reference sequence). V lost 5 bases to trimming and J lost 4 bases, with 14 bases between them.

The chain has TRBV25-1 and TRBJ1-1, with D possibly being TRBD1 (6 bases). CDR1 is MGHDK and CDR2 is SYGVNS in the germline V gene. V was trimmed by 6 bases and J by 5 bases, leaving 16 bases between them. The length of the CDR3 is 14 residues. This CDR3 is CASRRTTGRTEAFF. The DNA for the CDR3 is TGTGCCAGCAGAAGGACGACAGGCAGAACTGAAGCTTTCTTT.

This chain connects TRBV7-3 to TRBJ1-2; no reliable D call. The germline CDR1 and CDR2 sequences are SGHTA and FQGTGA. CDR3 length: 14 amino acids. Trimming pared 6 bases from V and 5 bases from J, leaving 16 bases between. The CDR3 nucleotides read TGTGCCAGCAGTTTGTTTCCCGGACTATATGGCTACACCTTC. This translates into CASSLFPGLYGYTF.

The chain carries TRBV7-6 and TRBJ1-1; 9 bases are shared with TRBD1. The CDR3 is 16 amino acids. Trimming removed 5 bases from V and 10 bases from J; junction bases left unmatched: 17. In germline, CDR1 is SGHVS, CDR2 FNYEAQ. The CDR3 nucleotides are TGTGCCAGCAGCACGATCCCGGGACAGGGAGCGGTCGGAGCTTTCTTT. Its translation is CASSTIPGQGAVGAFF.

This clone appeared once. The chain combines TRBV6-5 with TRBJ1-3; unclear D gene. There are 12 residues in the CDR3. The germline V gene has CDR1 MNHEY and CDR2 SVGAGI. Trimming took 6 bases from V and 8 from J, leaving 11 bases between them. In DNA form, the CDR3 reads TGTGCCAGCAGAATGTCCAGGCACACCATATATTTT. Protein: CASRMSRHTIYF.

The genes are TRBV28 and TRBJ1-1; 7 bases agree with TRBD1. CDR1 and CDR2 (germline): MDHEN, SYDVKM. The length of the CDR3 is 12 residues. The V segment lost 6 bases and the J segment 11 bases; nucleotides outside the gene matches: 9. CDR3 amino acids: CASRTGPLGAFF. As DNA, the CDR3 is TGTGCCAGCAGGACAGGGCCCCTGGGGGCTTTCTTT.

CDR3 region: CASSQRDRGLGYTF. The CDR3 region has the DNA TGTGCCAGCAGCCAACGGGACAGGGGGCTTGGCTACACCTTC. The J gene is TRBJ1-2, the V gene TRBV3-1 (or the pseudogene TRBV3-2); 12 positions agree with TRBD1. After removal of 2 bases from V and 7 bases from J, the junction contained 2 bases not matched to a gene. The CDR3 sequence is 14 residues long. Germline V gives CDR1 LGHDT, CDR2 YNNKEL (reference sequence).

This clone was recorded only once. The CDR3 bases are TGTGCCAGCAGCGGGGACAACCTTAGCAATCAGCCCCAGCATTTT. This gives the protein CASSGDNLSNQPQHF. The chain joins TRBV2 to TRBJ1-5, with D maybe TRBD1 (6 bases). The CDR3 length is 15 residues. Germline CDR1 and CDR2: SNHLY and FYNNEI. V dropped 6 bases and J dropped 0 bases, with 12 bases sitting between them.

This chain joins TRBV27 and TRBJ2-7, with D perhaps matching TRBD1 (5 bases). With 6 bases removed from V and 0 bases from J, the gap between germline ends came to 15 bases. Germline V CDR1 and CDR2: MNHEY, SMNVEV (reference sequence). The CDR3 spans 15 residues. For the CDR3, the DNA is TGTGCCAGCAGCCCCGGACAAGGGTACTCCTACGAGCAGTACTTC. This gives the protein CASSPGQGYSYEQYF.

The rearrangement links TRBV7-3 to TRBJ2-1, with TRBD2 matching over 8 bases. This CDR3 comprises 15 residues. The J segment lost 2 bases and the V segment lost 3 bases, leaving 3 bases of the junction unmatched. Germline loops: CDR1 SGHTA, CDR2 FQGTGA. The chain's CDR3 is CASSFLAGTYNEQFF. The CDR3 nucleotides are TGTGCCAGCAGCTTTTTAGCGGGGACCTACAATGAGCAGTTCTTC.

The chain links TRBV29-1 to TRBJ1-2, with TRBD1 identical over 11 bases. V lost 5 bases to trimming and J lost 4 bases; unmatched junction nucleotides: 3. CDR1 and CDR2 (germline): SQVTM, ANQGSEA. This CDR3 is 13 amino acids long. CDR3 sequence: CSVWTGGSYGYTF. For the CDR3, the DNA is TGCAGCGTTTGGACAGGGGGCTCCTATGGCTACACCTTC.

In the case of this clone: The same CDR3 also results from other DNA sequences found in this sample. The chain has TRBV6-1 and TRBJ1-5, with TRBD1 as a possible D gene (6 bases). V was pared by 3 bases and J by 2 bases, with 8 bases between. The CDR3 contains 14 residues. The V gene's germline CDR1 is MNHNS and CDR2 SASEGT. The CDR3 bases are TGTGCCAGCAGTGAGGCAGGGGGCAATCAGCCCCAGCATTTT. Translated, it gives CASSEAGGNQPQHF.

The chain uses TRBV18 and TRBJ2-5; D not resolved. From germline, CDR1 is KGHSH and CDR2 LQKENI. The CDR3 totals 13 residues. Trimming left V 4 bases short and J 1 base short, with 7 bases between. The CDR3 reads CASSLGLQETQYF. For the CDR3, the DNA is TGTGCCAGCTCACTTGGGCTCCAAGAGACCCAGTACTTC.

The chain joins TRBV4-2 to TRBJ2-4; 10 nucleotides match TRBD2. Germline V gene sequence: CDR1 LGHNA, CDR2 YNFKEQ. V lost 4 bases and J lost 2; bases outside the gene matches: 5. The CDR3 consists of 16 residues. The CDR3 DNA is TGTGCCAGCAGCCTAAGCGGGGGGGATACCAAAAACATTCAGTACTTC. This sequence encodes CASSLSGGDTKNIQYF.

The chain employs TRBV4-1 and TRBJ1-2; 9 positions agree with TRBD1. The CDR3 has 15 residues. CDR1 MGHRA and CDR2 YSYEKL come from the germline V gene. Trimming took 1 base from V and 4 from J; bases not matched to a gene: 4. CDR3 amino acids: CASSQAGQGTYGYTF. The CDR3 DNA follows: TGCGCCAGCAGCCAAGCCGGACAGGGGACCTATGGCTACACCTTC.

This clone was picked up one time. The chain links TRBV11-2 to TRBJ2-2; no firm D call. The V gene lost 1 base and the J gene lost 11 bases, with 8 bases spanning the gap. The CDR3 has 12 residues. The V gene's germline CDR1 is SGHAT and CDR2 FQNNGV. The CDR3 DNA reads TGTGCCAGCAGCTTAGGAGAGCTTGAGCTGTTTTTT. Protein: CASSLGELELFF.

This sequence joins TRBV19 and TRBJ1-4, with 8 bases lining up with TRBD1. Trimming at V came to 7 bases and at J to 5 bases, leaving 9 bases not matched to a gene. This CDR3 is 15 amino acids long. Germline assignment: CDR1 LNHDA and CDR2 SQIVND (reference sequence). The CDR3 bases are TGTGCCAGTACCCTCTCTCGGACAGGGAATGAAAAACTGTTTTTT. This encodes CASTLSRTGNEKLFF.

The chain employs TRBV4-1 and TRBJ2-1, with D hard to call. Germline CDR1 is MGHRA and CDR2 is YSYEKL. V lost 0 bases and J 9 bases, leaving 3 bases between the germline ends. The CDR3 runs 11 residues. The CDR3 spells CASSQDGEQFF. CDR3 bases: TGCGCCAGCAGCCAAGACGGTGAGCAGTTCTTC.

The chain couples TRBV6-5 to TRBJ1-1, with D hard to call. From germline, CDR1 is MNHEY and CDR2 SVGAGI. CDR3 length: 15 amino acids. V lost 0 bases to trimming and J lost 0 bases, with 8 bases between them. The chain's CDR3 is CASSYSGRMNTEAFF. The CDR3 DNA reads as TGTGCCAGCAGTTACTCGGGCAGGATGAACACTGAAGCTTTCTTT.

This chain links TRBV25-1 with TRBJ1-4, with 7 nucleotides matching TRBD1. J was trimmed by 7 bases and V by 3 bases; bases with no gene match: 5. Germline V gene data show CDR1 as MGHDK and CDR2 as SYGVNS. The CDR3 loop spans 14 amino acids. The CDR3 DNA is TGTGCCAGCAGTGAGGTCGGGACAGTTGAAAAACTGTTTTTT. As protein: CASSEVGTVEKLFF.

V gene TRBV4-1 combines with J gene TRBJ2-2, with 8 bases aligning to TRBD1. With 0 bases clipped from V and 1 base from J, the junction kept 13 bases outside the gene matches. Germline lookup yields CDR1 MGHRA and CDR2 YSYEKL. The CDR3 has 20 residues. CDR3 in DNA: TGCGCCAGCAGCCAAGATCCCCGGGACAGGACCTTTTTGAACACCGGGGAGCTGTTTTTT. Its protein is CASSQDPRDRTFLNTGELFF.

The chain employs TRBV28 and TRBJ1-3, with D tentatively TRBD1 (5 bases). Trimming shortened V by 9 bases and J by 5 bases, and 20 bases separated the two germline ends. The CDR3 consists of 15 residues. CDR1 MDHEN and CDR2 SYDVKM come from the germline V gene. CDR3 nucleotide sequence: TGTGCCAGTCTGTCGCCTACCCCAGGGAGAAACACCATATATTTT. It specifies CASLSPTPGRNTIYF.

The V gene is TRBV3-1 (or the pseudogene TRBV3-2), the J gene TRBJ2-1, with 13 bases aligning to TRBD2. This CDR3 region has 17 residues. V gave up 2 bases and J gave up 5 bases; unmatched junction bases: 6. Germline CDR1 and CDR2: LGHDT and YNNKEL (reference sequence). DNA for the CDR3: TGTGCCAGCAGCCAAAGAATACTAGCGGGGGGGAACAATGAGCAGTTCTTC. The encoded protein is CASSQRILAGGNNEQFF.